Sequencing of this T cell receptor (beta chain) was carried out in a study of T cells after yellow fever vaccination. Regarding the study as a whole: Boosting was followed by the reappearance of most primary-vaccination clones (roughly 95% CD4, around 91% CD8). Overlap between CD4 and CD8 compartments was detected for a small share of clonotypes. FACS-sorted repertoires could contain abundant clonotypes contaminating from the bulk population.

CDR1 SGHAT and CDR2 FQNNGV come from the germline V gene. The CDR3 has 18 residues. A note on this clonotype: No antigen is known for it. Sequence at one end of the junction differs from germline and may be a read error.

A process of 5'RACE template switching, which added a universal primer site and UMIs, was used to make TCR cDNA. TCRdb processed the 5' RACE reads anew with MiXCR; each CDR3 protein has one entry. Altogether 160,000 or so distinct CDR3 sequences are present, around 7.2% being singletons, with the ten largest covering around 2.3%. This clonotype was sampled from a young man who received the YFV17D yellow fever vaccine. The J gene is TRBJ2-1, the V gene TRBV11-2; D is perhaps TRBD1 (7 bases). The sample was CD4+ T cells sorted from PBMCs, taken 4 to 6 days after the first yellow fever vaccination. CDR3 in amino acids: CASSLGGPGQRKWNVQFF. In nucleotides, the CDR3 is TGTGCCAGCAGCCTTGGGGGGCCGGGACAGAGAAAGTGGAATGTGCAGTTCTTC.